The clone carrying this T cell receptor (beta chain) was recorded once. The sample comes from a study of shared clonotypes between healthy human individuals. Germline lookup yields CDR1 MNHEY and CDR2 SMNVEV (reference sequence). The CDR3 extends over 15 amino acids. The J segment lost 5 bases and the V segment lost 5 bases, leaving 4 bases of the junction unmatched. Method: immunoSEQ multiplex PCR; TCRdb's copy keeps in-frame clones and lacks some. The repertoire holds under 1,100,000 clones, with approximately 80% as singletons. The specimen sequenced was memory CD4+ T cells from PBMCs. Noted subset: CD45RA-negative fraction. This chain links TRBV27 with TRBJ1-5, with 12 bases that match TRBD1. The TCR comes from a young man in good health. Some clones in this sample may be carry-over from other donors' samples. The CDR3 protein is CASSPGTGGDQPQHF. CDR3 nucleotide sequence: TGTGCCAGCAGTCCCGGGACAGGGGGCGATCAGCCCCAGCATTTT.